Given below is one T cell receptor beta chain in context. The record originates from a study of shared clonotypes between healthy human individuals. Sequencing was performed with immunoSEQ multiplex PCR; in TCRdb, only in-frame clones are kept and a portion is missing. The sample holds fewer than 1.8 million clones, 98% to 99% seen once. Trimming removed 3 bases from V and 0 bases from J, with 8 bases in between. This CDR3 spans 14 amino acids. The germline V gene has CDR1 LNHDA and CDR2 SQIVND (reference sequence). Sequencing was performed on naive CD4+ T cells sorted from blood. Sample subset: CD45RA+ positively selected. This sequence joins TRBV19 and TRBJ1-1, with D hard to call. This TCR came from a young man in good health. The CDR3 here is CASSIWNLNTEAFF. The CDR3 DNA reads as TGTGCCAGTAGTATCTGGAACCTGAACACTGAAGCTTTCTTT.